This T cell receptor (beta chain) was found in a study of blood T cell repertoires in COVID-19. Study-wide background: Sites in the United States, Italy and Spain provided acute and convalescent COVID-19 samples.

Individuals aged roughly 18 to 95 years were recruited from 24 US areas. Recovered status applied to Cohort 3 donors who had two consecutive negative PCRs. It also applied to those with clearance or with symptom resolution. Study processing details: Amplification of reference gene primers was used by the study to estimate nucleated cell counts. Clones were read by immunoSEQ multiplex PCR, and TCRdb kept only the in-frame ones, dropping some. V and J calls and clone size are given by that table; D and trimming were obtained from the DNA. There are a few hundred thousand clones in the sample; less than 95% occur only once, and approximately 0.55% lies in the top ten. The sequenced material came from PBMCs or T cells enriched from blood (not recorded which). The sequence was obtained from a man between 18 and 35 years old who had recovered from COVID-19.

CDR3: CASSENAGPSRKETQYF. CDR3 nucleotides: TGTGCCAGCAGTGAAAACGCGGGGCCATCTAGGAAAGAGACCCAGTACTTC. This sequence joins TRBV6-1 and TRBJ2-5; tentatively, D is TRBD2 (6 bases). The CDR3 spans 17 residues. V lost 2 bases and J 3 bases, leaving 19 bases between the germline ends. Germline CDR1 and CDR2: MNHNS and SASEGT.